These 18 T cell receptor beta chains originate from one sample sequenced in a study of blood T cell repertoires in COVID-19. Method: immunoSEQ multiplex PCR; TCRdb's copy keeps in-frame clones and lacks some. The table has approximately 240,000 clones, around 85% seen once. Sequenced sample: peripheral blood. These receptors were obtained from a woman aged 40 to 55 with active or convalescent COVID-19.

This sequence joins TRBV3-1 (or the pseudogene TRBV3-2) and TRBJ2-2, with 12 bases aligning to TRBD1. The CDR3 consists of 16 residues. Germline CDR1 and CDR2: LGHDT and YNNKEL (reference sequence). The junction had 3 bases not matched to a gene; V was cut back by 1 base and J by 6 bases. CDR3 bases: TGTGCCAGCAGCCAAGGGGACAGGGGGCGCGCCGGGGAGCTGTTTTTT. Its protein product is CASSQGDRGRAGELFF.

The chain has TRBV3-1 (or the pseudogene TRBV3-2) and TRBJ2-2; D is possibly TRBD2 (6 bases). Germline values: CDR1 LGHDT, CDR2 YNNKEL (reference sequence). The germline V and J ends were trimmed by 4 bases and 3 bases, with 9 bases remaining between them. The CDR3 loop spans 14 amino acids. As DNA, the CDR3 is TGTGCCAGCAGCCCAGGGACTGACACCGGGGAGCTGTTTTTT. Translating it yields CASSPGTDTGELFF.

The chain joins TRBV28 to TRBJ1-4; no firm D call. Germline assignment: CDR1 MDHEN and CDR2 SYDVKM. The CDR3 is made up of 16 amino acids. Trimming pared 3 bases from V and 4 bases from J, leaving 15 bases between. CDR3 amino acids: CASSFRQAAGNEKLFF. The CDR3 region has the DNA TGTGCCAGCAGTTTTCGGCAGGCCGCGGGTAATGAAAAACTGTTTTTT.

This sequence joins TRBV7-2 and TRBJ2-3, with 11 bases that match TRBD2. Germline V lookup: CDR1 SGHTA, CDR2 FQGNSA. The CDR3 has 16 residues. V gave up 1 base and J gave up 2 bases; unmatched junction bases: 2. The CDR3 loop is CASSLGLAGNTDTQYF. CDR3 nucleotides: TGTGCCAGCAGCTTAGGACTAGCGGGGAACACAGATACGCAGTATTTT. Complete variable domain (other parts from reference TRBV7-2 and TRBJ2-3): GAGVSQSPSNKVTEKGKDVELRCDPISGHTALYWYRQSLGQGLEFLIYFQGNSAPDKSGLPSDRFSAERTGGSVSTLTIQRTQQEDSAVYLCASSLGLAGNTDTQYFGPGTRLTVL.

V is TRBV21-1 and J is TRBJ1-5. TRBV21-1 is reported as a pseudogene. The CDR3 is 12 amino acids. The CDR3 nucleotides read TGTGCCAGCAAAACTAGGATTCAGCCCCAGCATTTT. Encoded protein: CASKTRIQPQHF.

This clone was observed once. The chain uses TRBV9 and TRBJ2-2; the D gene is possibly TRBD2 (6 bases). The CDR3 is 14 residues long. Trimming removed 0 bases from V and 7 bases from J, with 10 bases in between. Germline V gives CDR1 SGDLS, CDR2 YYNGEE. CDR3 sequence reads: CASSVATAGGELFF. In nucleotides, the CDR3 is TGTGCCAGCAGCGTAGCGACAGCGGGCGGGGAGCTGTTTTTT. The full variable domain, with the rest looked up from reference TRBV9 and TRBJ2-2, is DSGVTQTPKHLITATGQRVTLRCSPRSGDLSVYWYQQSLDQGLQFLIQYYNGEERAKGNILERFSAQQFPDLHSELNLSSLELGDSALYFCASSVATAGGELFFGEGSRLTVL.

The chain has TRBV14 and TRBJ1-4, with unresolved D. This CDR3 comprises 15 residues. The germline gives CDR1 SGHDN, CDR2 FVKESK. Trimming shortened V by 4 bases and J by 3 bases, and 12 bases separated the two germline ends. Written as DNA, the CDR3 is TGTGCCAGCAGCCCCCGGGTGGGTTCTAATGAAAAACTGTTTTTT. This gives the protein CASSPRVGSNEKLFF.

CDR3 DNA sequence: TGTGCCAGCAGTCGGGGAATTGGAAAACTGTTTTTT. Amino acids: CASSRGIGKLFF. V is TRBV7-9 and J is TRBJ1-4; D uncertain. Germline CDR1 SEHNR, CDR2 FQNEAQ (reference sequence). The CDR3 is 12 amino acids. The ends were cut back, 6 bases at V and 10 bases at J, with 12 bases in the middle.

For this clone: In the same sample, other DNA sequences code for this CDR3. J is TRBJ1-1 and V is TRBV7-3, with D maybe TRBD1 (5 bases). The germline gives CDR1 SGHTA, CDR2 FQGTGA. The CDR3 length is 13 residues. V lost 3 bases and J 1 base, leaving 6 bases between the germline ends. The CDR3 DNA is TGTGCCAGCAGCTTCCAGGGGAACACTGAAGCTTTCTTT. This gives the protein CASSFQGNTEAFF.

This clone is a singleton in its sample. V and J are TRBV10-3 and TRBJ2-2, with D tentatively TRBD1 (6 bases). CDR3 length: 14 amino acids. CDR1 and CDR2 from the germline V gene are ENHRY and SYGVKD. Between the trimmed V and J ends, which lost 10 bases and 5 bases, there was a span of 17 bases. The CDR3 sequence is CASGDWGRTGELFF. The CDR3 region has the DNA TGTGCCAGTGGGGATTGGGGGCGGACCGGGGAGCTGTTTTTT.

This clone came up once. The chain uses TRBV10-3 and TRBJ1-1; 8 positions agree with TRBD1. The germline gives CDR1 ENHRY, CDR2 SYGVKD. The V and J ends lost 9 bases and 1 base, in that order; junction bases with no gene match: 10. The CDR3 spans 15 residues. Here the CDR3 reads CAIKKNRGSNTEAFF. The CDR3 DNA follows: TGTGCCATAAAGAAAAACAGGGGGTCGAACACTGAAGCTTTCTTT.

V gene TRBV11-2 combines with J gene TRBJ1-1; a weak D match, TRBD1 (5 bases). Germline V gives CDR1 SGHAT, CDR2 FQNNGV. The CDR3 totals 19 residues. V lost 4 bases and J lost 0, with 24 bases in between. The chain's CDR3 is CASSSKTRGRTGVNTEAFF. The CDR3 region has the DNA TGTGCCAGCAGCTCCAAAACGCGGGGGAGGACGGGGGTGAACACTGAAGCTTTCTTT.

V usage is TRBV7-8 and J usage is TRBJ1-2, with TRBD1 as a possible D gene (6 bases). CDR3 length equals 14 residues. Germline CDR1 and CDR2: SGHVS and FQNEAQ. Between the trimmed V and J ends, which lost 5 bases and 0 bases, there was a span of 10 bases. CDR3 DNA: TGTGCCAGCAGCCCGGACAGACCTAACTATGGCTACACCTTC. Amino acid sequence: CASSPDRPNYGYTF.

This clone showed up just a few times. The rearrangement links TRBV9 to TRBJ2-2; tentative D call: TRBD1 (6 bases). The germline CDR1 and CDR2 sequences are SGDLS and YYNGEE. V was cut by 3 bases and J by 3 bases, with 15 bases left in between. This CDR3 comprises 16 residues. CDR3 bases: TGTGCCAGCAGCGCCGAACCCAGGGGAGACACCGGGGAGCTGTTTTTT. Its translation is CASSAEPRGDTGELFF.

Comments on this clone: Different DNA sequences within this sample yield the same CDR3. CDR3: CAWSVSGGADTQYF. CDR3 nucleotides: TGTGCCTGGAGTGTTAGCGGGGGGGCAGATACGCAGTATTTT. The chain joins TRBV30 to TRBJ2-3; 11 bases line up with TRBD2. CDR3 length: 14 amino acids. Germline V gene lookup returns CDR1 GTSNPN and CDR2 SVGIG (reference sequence). V was pared by 0 bases and J by 4 bases, with 0 bases of the junction left unmatched.

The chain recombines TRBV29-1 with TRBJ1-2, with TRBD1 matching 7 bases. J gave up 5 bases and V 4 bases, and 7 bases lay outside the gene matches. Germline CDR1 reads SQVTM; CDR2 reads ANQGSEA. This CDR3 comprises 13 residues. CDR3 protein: CSVAQGTEYGYTF. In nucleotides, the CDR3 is TGCAGCGTTGCACAGGGGACGGAGTATGGCTACACCTTC.

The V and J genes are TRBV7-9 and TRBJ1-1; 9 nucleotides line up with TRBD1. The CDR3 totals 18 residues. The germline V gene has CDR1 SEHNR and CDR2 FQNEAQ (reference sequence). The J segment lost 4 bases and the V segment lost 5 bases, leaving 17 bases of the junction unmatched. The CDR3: CASSGRGQGVAGITEAFF. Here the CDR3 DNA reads TGTGCCAGCAGCGGACGGGGACAGGGCGTGGCGGGGATCACTGAAGCTTTCTTT.

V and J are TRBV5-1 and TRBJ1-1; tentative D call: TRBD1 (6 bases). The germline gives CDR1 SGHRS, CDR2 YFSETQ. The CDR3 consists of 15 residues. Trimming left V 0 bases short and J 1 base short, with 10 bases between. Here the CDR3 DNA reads TGCGCCAGCAGCTTGGGGGACACGAGGAACACTGAAGCTTTCTTT. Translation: CASSLGDTRNTEAFF.